Each of the 8 T cell receptor beta chains below was sequenced from the same sample in a study of cytomegalovirus exposure and HLA in healthy donors. The primer mix had 60 Vbeta and 13 Jbeta primers. Assay: immunoSEQ multiplex PCR; the TCRdb copy retains only in-frame clones and omits some. The repertoire has approximately 180,000 clones, 77% of them found once; the top ten carry 3.5% to 4.5%. Material: PBMCs. These receptor sequences come from a woman aged 55-70 years in good health and CMV-seropositive.

Turning to this clone: An end of the junction differs from the germline gene, which may be a read error. As DNA, the CDR3 is TGTGCCAGCAGGCTCCTTCGGGCAGGGGGCTACTCCTCCTACGGGCAGTACTTC. Amino acids: CASRLLRAGGYSSYGQYF. V is TRBV2 and J is TRBJ2-7, with 8 bases that match TRBD1. Germline V gene lookup returns CDR1 SNHLY and CDR2 FYNNEI. The CDR3 extends over 18 amino acids.

The V and J genes are TRBV28 and TRBJ1-2; 12 bases map to TRBD1. The CDR3 length is 15 residues. Germline loops: CDR1 MDHEN, CDR2 SYDVKM. V trimming: 7 bases; J trimming: 4 bases; junction bases outside the gene matches: 7. CDR3 amino acids: CASTTGTGGLYGYTF. CDR3 sequence (DNA): TGTGCCAGCACCACAGGGACAGGGGGCCTCTATGGCTACACCTTC.

The chain joins TRBV5-1 to TRBJ1-2; the match to TRBD1 covers 8 bases. The CDR3 has 15 residues. The V gene end was trimmed by 0 bases and the J gene end by 2 bases; junction bases not matched to a gene: 3. Germline V gene data show CDR1 as SGHRS and CDR2 as YFSETQ. In nucleotides, the CDR3 is TGCGCCAGCAGCTTGGCCGGGACAGGCAACTATGGCTACACCTTC. It translates to CASSLAGTGNYGYTF.

The chain links TRBV30 to TRBJ1-6; D uncertain. The V end lost 0 bases, the J end lost 4 bases, and 7 bases lay between the germline ends. The CDR3 is 14 amino acids. Germline loops: CDR1 GTSNPN, CDR2 SVGIG (reference sequence). The CDR3 here is CAWSVIVYNSPLHF. In DNA form, the CDR3 reads TGTGCCTGGAGTGTAATAGTATATAATTCACCCCTCCACTTT.

The genes are TRBV2 and TRBJ2-7, with 8 bases aligning to TRBD2. V gave up 3 bases and J gave up 4 bases; unmatched junction bases: 5. The CDR3 consists of 14 residues. CDR1 SNHLY and CDR2 FYNNEI come from the germline V gene. DNA for the CDR3: TGTGCCAGCAGTGAGGAGACTAGCGATTACGAGCAGTACTTC. This encodes CASSEETSDYEQYF.

The gene calls are TRBV7-9 and TRBJ2-1, with 7 bases that match TRBD2. The CDR3 consists of 15 residues. In germline, CDR1 is SEHNR, CDR2 FQNEAQ (reference sequence). With 2 bases clipped from V and 4 bases from J, the junction kept 5 bases outside the gene matches. The CDR3 nucleotides read TGTGCCAGCAGCTTAAGTCTAGCGGAATACAATGAGCAGTTCTTC. Translated, it gives CASSLSLAEYNEQFF.

The chain carries TRBV4-3 and TRBJ2-7, with D possibly TRBD1 on 5 matching bases. CDR1 and CDR2 (germline): LGHNA, YSLEER. V lost 1 base to trimming and J lost 8 bases, with 27 bases between them. The CDR3 has 18 amino acids. The CDR3 coding sequence is TGCGCCAGCAGCCAAGCTCCAACGACCAGGGCGCCGAATTCTCAGCAGTACTTC. It specifies CASSQAPTTRAPNSQQYF.

In its sample, this clone was seen a few times. The J gene is TRBJ1-1, the V gene TRBV6-1, with D unresolved. Trimming left V 2 bases short and J 5 bases short, with 12 bases between. The CDR3 is 14 amino acids. In germline, CDR1 is MNHNS, CDR2 SASEGT. In DNA form, the CDR3 reads TGTGCCAGCAGTGAACCCCTTCCGGGAACTGAAGCTTTCTTT. This gives the protein CASSEPLPGTEAFF.